This T cell receptor (beta chain) stems from a study of spatial heterogeneity in lung cancer. This CDR3 has 19 residues. The V gene end was trimmed by 6 bases and the J gene end by 0 bases; junction bases not matched to a gene: 11. Germline loops: CDR1 MDHEN, CDR2 SYDVKM. Time point meaning: sample taken at primary tumor resection. The study sequenced unsorted whole RNA from tumor, nontumor lung or frozen PBMC. TCRdb reprocessed the 5' RACE reads with MiXCR, giving one entry per CDR3 protein. The sample has under 8,000 distinct CDR3 sequences, more than 5.5% seen once. By its share, this clonotype is medium-sized. This beta chain is a stray sequence in a library constructed for alpha chains; its clone size is not meaningful.

The sequenced sample was normal lung tissue next to the tumor, obtained at surgery. The chain has TRBV28 and TRBJ2-1, with 13 positions matching TRBD2. The TCR was taken from a female donor with early-stage non-small cell lung cancer. For the CDR3, the DNA is TGTGCCAGCAGACCCCCGGGACTAGCGGGATCTAGCTCCTACAATGAGCAGTTCTTC. Amino acid sequence: CASRPPGLAGSSSYNEQFF.